Detailed here is one TCR beta chain. What it binds is unknown. Generated by immunoSEQ multiplex PCR, the TCRdb table keeps only in-frame clones and is missing some. Of over 150,000 clones listed, roughly 94% are singletons. This specimen comes from a study of OX40 agonist ivuxolimab in advanced cancers. On the study more broadly: Patients were treated with intravenous ivuxolimab, dosed at 0.01 to 10 mg/kg and infused every 2 weeks. Aged roughly 23 to 80 with a mean of 60 years, they were more than 80% male.

Study-level findings and limits: The study found that CD8+ T cells averaged more expanded clones than CD4+.

This receptor was identified in an adult with an advanced solid tumor such as melanoma, head and neck, liver or kidney cancer. The material was CD4+ or CD8+ T cells sorted from blood, obtained in a trial of the OX40 agonist ivuxolimab.

The CDR3 region has the DNA TGTGCCAGCAGCCCAGATCCGACCCTTCGAGAGCAGTACTTC. Residues: CASSPDPTLREQYF. The rearrangement joins TRBV6-6 to TRBJ2-7, with no clear D. Germline V gene lookup returns CDR1 MNHNY and CDR2 SVGAGI (reference sequence). V was clipped by 6 bases and J by 7 bases, with 19 bases between them. The CDR3 sequence is 14 residues long.